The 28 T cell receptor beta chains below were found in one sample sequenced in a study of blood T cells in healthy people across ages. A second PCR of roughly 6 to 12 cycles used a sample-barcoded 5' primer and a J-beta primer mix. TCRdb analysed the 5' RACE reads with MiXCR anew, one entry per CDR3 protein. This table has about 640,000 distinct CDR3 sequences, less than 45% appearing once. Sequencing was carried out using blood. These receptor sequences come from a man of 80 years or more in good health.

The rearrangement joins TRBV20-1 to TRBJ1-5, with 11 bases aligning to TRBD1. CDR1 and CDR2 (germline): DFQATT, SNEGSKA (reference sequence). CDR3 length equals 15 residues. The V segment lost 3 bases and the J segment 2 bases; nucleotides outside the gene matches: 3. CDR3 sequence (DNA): TGCAGTGCTAGGGACAGGGGGCAAGGCAATCAGCCCCAGCATTTT. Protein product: CSARDRGQGNQPQHF.

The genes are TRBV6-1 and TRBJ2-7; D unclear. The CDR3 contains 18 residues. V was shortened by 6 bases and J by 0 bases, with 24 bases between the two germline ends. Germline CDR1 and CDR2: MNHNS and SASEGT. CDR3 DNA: TGTGCCAGCAGGCCAAGGTTAAGTTTGCGGAGACGCTCCTACGAGCAGTACTTC. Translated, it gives CASRPRLSLRRRSYEQYF.

This CDR3 is CASSPDRANEQFF. For the CDR3, the DNA is TGTGCCAGCAGCCCTGACAGGGCAAATGAGCAGTTCTTC. This chain joins TRBV9 and TRBJ2-1; TRBD1 aligns across 7 bases. In germline, CDR1 is SGDLS, CDR2 YYNGEE. The V gene end was trimmed by 4 bases and the J gene end by 7 bases; junction bases not matched to a gene: 5. The length of the CDR3 is 13 residues.

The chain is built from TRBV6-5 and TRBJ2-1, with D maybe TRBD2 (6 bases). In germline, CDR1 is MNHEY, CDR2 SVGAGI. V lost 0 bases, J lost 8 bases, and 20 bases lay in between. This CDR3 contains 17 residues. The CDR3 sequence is CASSYSKLGGAGYEQFF. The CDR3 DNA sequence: TGTGCCAGCAGTTACTCGAAATTGGGCGGGGCAGGTTATGAGCAGTTCTTC.

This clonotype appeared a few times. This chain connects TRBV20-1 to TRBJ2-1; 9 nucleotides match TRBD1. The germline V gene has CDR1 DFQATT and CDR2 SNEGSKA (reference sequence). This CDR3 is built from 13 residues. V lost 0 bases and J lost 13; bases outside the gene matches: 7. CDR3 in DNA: TGCAGTGCTAGAGATGGGACAGGGTTAGGACAGTTCTTC. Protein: CSARDGTGLGQFF.

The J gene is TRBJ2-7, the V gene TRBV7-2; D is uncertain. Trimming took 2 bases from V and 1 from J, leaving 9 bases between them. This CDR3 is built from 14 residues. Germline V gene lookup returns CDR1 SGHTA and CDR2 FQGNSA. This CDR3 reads CASSLSDVSYEQYF. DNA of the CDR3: TGTGCCAGCAGCTTAAGCGACGTATCCTACGAGCAGTACTTC.

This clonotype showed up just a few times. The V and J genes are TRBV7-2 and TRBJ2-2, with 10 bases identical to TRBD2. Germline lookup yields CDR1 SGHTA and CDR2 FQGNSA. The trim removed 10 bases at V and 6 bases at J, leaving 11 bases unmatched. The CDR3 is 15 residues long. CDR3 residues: CATLFTSGIAGELFF. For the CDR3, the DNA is TGTGCCACCCTATTTACTAGCGGGATTGCCGGGGAGCTGTTTTTT.

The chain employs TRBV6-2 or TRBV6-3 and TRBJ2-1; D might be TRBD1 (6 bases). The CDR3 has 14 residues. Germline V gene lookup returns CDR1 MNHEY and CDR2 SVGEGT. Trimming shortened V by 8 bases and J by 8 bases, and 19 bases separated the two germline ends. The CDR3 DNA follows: TGTGCCAGCCACCGACAGGCTCGGTCCGATGAGCAGTTCTTC. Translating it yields CASHRQARSDEQFF.

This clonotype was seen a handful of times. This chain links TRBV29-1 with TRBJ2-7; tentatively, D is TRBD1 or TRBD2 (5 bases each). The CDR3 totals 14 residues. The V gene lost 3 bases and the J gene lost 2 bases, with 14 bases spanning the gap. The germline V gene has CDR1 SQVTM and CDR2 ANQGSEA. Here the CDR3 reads CSVDSVGGPYEQYF. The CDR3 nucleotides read TGCAGCGTTGATTCAGTTGGGGGACCCTACGAGCAGTACTTC.

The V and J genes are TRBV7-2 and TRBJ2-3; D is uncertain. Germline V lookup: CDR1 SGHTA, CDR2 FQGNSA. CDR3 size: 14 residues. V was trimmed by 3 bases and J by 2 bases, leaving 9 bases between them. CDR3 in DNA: TGTGCCAGCAGCTTCCTCCGCCTCACAGATACGCAGTATTTT. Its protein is CASSFLRLTDTQYF.

The CDR3 sequence is CASIARQGGINEQFF. Written as DNA, the CDR3 is TGTGCCAGCATCGCTCGGCAGGGAGGAATCAATGAGCAGTTCTTC. J is TRBJ2-1 and V is TRBV7-2; maybe TRBD2 (6 bases). This CDR3 spans 15 amino acids. The germline gives CDR1 SGHTA, CDR2 FQGNSA. V lost 7 bases and J lost 6, with 19 bases in between.

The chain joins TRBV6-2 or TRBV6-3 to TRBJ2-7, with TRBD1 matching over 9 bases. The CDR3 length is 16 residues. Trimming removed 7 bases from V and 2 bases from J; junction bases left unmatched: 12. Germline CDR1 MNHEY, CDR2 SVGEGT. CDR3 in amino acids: CASTSRPRDRAYEQYF. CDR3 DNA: TGTGCCAGCACTTCTAGACCCCGGGACAGGGCCTACGAGCAGTACTTC.

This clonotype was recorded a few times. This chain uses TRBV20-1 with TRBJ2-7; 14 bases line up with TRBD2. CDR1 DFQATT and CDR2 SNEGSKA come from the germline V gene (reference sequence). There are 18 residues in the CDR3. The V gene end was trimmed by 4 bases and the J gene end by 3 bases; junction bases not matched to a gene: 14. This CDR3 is CSAKGGGLAGVRNYEQYF. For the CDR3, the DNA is TGCAGTGCTAAGGGTGGGGGACTAGCGGGAGTCCGAAACTACGAGCAGTACTTC.

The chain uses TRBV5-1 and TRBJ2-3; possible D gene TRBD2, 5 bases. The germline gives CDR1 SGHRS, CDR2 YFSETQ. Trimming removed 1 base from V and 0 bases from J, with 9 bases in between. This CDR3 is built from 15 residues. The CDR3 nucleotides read TGCGCCAGCAGCTTGCGGTCGGGGAGCACAGATACGCAGTATTTT. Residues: CASSLRSGSTDTQYF.

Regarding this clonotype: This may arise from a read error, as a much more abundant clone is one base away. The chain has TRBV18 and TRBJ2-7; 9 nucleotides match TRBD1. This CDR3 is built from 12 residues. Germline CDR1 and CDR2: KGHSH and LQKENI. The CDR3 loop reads CTSARTGDEQYF. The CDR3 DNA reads TGTACCAGCGCAAGGACAGGGGATGAGCAGTACTTC.

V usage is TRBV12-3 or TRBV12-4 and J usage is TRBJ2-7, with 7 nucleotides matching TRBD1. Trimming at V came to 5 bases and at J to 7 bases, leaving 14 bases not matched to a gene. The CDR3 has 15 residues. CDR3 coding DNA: TGTGCCAGCAGTACATCCAGGGGGTTGAGAAATGAGCAGTACTTC. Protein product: CASSTSRGLRNEQYF.

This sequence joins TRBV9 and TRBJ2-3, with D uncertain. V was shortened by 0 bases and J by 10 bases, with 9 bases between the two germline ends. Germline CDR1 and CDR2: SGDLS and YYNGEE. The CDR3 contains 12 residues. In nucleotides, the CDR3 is TGTGCCAGCAGCGTAGGTAATAGTGCGCAGTATTTT. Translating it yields CASSVGNSAQYF.

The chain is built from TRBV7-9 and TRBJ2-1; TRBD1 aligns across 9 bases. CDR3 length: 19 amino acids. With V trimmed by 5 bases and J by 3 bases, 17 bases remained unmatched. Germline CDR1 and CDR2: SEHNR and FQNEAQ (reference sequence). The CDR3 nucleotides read TGTGCCAGCAGCCCCCGACAGGCAGTAGCGACAGGGGGCTACAATGAGCAGTTCTTC. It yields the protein CASSPRQAVATGGYNEQFF.

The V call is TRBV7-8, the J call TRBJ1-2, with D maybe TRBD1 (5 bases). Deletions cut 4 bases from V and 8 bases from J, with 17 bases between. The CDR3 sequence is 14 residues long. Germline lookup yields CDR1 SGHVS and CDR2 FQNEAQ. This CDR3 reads CASSSAAAKGGYTF. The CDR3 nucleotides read TGTGCCAGCAGCTCCGCGGCAGCTAAGGGGGGCTACACCTTC.

The CDR3 coding sequence is TGTGCCAGCAGCAAAGTACGCACGTGCCGAATGGAGCAGTACTTC. Amino acids: CASSKVRTCRMEQYF. The V call is TRBV21-1, the J call TRBJ2-7. TRBV21-1 is shown as a pseudogene. This CDR3 contains 15 residues.

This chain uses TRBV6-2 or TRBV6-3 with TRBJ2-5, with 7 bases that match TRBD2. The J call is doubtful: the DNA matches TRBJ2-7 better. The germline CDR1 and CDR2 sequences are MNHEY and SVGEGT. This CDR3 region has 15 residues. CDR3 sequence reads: CASRRAGVPSDEQYF. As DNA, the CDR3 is TGTGCCAGCAGGAGGGCGGGGGTTCCGTCCGACGAGCAGTACTTC.

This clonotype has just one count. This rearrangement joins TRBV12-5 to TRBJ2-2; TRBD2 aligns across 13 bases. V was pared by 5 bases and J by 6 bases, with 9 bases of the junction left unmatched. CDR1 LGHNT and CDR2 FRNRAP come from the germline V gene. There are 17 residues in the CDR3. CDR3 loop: CASGTGLAGKISGELFF. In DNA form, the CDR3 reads TGTGCTAGTGGTACGGGACTAGCGGGAAAGATTTCCGGGGAGCTGTTTTTT.

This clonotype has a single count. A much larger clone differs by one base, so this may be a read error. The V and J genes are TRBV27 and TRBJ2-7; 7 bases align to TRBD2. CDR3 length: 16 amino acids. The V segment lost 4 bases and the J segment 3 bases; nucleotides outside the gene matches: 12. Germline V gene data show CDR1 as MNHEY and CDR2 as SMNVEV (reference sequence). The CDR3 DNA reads TGTGCCAGCAGTTCCGGGACTATCGGGAGGATCTACGAGCAGTACTTC. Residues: CASSSGTIGRIYEQYF.

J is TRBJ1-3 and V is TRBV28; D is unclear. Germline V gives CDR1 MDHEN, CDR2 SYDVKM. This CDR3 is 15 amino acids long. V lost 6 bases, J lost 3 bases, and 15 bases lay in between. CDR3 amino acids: CASSSGGRYGNTIYF. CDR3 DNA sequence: TGTGCCAGCAGCTCCGGAGGGCGATATGGAAACACCATATATTTT.

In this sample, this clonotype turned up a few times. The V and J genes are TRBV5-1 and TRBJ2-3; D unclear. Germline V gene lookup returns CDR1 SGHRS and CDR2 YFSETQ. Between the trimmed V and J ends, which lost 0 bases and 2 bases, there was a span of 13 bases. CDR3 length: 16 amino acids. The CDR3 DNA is TGCGCCAGCAGCTTGGCTGGGCAGGAAACCACAGATACGCAGTATTTT. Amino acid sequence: CASSLAGQETTDTQYF.

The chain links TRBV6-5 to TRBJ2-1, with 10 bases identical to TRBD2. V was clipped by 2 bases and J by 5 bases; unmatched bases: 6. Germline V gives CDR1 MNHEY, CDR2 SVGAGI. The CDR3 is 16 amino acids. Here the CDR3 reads CASSYPGLAAHNEQFF. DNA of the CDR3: TGTGCCAGCAGTTACCCTGGACTAGCGGCCCACAATGAGCAGTTCTTC.

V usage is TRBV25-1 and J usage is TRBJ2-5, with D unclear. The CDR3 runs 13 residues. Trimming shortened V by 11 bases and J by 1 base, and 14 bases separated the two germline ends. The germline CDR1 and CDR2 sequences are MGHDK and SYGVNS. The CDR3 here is CAVGPPIQETQYF. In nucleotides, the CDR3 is TGTGCCGTCGGACCGCCGATCCAAGAGACCCAGTACTTC.

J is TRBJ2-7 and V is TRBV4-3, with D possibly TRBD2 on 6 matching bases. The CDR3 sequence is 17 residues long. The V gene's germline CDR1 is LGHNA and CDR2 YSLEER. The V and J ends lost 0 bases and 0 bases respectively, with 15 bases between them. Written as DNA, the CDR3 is TGCGCCAGCAGCCAAGATCTGGCGGGACTGGCCTCCTACGAGCAGTACTTC. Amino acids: CASSQDLAGLASYEQYF.